These 19 T cell receptor beta chains were all obtained from the same sample, sequenced in a study of T cell repertoires in cytomegalovirus infection. No antigens are known for them. TCRdb itself ran the reads through MiXCR, one entry per CDR3 protein. The table has hundreds of thousands of distinct CDR3 sequences, around a third seen once. The sequencing used cultured PBMCs, collected from culture after CMV antigen stimulation. The receptors derive from a human donor in good health (CMV status not recorded). Some clones in this sample may be carry-over from other donors' samples.

This clonotype was seen many times. This chain joins TRBV7-2 and TRBJ2-7, with D perhaps matching TRBD1 (9 bases). The CDR3 totals 17 residues. V was clipped by 1 base and J by 0 bases, with 16 bases between them. Germline loops: CDR1 SGHTA, CDR2 FQGNSA. Written as DNA, the CDR3 is TGTGCCAGCAGCTTAGTTGGGACAGGGACTAGCTCCTACGAGCAGTACTTC. This encodes CASSLVGTGTSSYEQYF.

In regard to this clonotype: A much larger clone is a single base away; this may be a read error. The chain joins TRBV7-2 to TRBJ2-5; a possible D gene is TRBD1 (5 bases). CDR3 length: 15 residues. Germline loops: CDR1 SGHTA, CDR2 FQGNSA. CDR3 coding DNA: TGTGCCAGCAGCCCGCGAGGCCTCAGGGTAGAGACCCAGTGCTTC. It specifies CASSPRGLRVETQCF.

The sample holds many counts of this clonotype. The chain is built from TRBV7-9 and TRBJ2-7; no reliable D call. The V gene's germline CDR1 is SEHNR and CDR2 FQNEAQ (reference sequence). Between the trimmed V and J ends, which lost 5 bases and 0 bases, there was a span of 17 bases. The CDR3 totals 16 residues. The DNA for the CDR3 is TGTGCCAGCAGCCATGGTCCGGGCCAAGACTCCTACGAGCAGTACTTC. Encoded protein: CASSHGPGQDSYEQYF.

This clonotype appeared a few times. The chain links TRBV27 to TRBJ1-4; D uncertain. Trimming removed 5 bases from V and 1 base from J, with 14 bases in between. The length of the CDR3 is 16 residues. In germline, CDR1 is MNHEY, CDR2 SMNVEV (reference sequence). The CDR3 DNA reads TGTGCCAGCAGTCCTCATTGGCCTGTAACTAATGAAAAACTGTTTTTT. Amino acid sequence: CASSPHWPVTNEKLFF.

The sample holds many counts of this clonotype. V gene TRBV7-2 combines with J gene TRBJ1-1; the match to TRBD1 covers 7 bases. Germline CDR1 reads SGHTA; CDR2 reads FQGNSA. This CDR3 has 14 residues. Trimming cost V 4 bases and J 0 bases; bases outside gene matches: 2. The CDR3 region is CASSWTGMNTEAFF. In nucleotides, the CDR3 is TGTGCCAGCAGCTGGACAGGAATGAACACTGAAGCTTTCTTT.

This chain joins TRBV15 and TRBJ2-5, with TRBD2 matching 8 bases. CDR3 length: 14 residues. V was pared by 5 bases and J by 5 bases, with 7 bases of the junction left unmatched. Per germline, CDR1 LNHNV and CDR2 YYDKDF (reference sequence). CDR3 nucleotide sequence: TGTGCCACCAGCGTCCGGACTAGCCGGGAGACCCAGTACTTC. It codes for CATSVRTSRETQYF.

There are a few counts of this clonotype. This chain uses TRBV28 with TRBJ1-6, with TRBD1 identical over 7 bases. The CDR3 is 14 amino acids. Germline loops: CDR1 MDHEN, CDR2 SYDVKM. V trimming: 6 bases; J trimming: 7 bases; junction bases outside the gene matches: 6. The CDR3 DNA is TGTGCCAGCAGCAGGATGACAGGGAATTCACCCCTCCACTTT. Encoded protein: CASSRMTGNSPLHF.

This chain uses TRBV10-3 with TRBJ2-3; D is perhaps TRBD1 (6 bases). This CDR3 contains 15 residues. Germline loops: CDR1 ENHRY, CDR2 SYGVKD. The V and J ends lost 2 bases and 1 base respectively, with 10 bases between them. This chain's CDR3 is CAISEGQRGTDTQYF. The CDR3 nucleotides are TGTGCCATCAGTGAGGGACAGAGGGGCACAGATACGCAGTATTTT.

This clonotype was picked up a small number of times. This rearrangement joins TRBV6-1 to TRBJ2-7; D uncertain. Germline loops: CDR1 MNHNS, CDR2 SASEGT. V lost 3 bases, J lost 6 bases, and 12 bases lay in between. CDR3 length: 13 amino acids. The CDR3 nucleotides read TGTGCCAGCAGTGAGATCGGGTTCTCCGAGCAGTACTTC. Protein sequence: CASSEIGFSEQYF.

The chain couples TRBV7-6 to TRBJ1-1, with TRBD1 identical over 12 bases. Germline-derived CDR1 and CDR2 are SGHVS and FNYEAQ. V lost 4 bases and J lost 10; bases outside the gene matches: 7. The CDR3 contains 14 residues. The CDR3 protein is CASSSGTGGVAAFF. The CDR3 DNA follows: TGTGCCAGCAGCTCAGGGACAGGGGGCGTCGCAGCTTTCTTT.

The chain joins TRBV6-2 or TRBV6-3 to TRBJ2-1, with 10 bases matching TRBD2. V trimming: 0 bases; J trimming: 4 bases; junction bases outside the gene matches: 3. The CDR3 has 16 residues. Germline V lookup: CDR1 MNHEY, CDR2 SVGEGT. The CDR3 sequence: CASSYSASGRYNEQFF. DNA for the CDR3: TGTGCCAGCAGTTACTCGGCTAGCGGGAGATACAATGAGCAGTTCTTC.

V gene TRBV12-3 or TRBV12-4 combines with J gene TRBJ1-1; weak D call: TRBD1 (5 bases). V was cut by 3 bases and J by 0 bases, with 8 bases left in between. This CDR3 has 14 amino acids. CDR3 amino acids: CASSFRQLNTEAFF. CDR3 sequence (DNA): TGTGCCAGCAGTTTCCGACAGCTGAACACTGAAGCTTTCTTT.

This clonotype has only a few counts. The chain employs TRBV7-2 and TRBJ2-1, with D perhaps matching TRBD1 or TRBD2 (7 bases each). This CDR3 is built from 18 residues. Germline CDR1 reads SGHTA; CDR2 reads FQGNSA. Trimming took 5 bases from V and 7 from J, leaving 27 bases between them. CDR3 amino acids: CASSPRRGRGQTSNEQFF. The CDR3 bases are TGTGCCAGCAGCCCGAGGCGGGGGAGGGGACAGACCTCTAATGAGCAGTTCTTC.

This chain's CDR3 is CSGAGGDGNEQFF. The CDR3 bases are TGCAGTGGGGCGGGGGGCGATGGCAATGAGCAGTTCTTC. The chain carries TRBV20-1 and TRBJ2-1; 8 positions agree with TRBD2. This CDR3 is built from 13 residues. Trimming at V came to 7 bases and at J to 6 bases, leaving 8 bases not matched to a gene. Germline V lookup: CDR1 DFQATT, CDR2 SNEGSKA (reference sequence).

CDR3 nucleotides: TGTGCCAGCAGCCATACGAAAACTTACGGGACAGGGCGGGACACCATATATTTT. Translation gives CASSHTKTYGTGRDTIYF. The V gene is TRBV7-9, the J gene TRBJ1-3; 9 bases fit TRBD1. Germline CDR1 SEHNR, CDR2 FQNEAQ (reference sequence). J was trimmed by 8 bases and V by 5 bases; bases with no gene match: 19. This CDR3 spans 18 amino acids.

This clonotype showed up just a few times. This chain joins TRBV11-2 and TRBJ2-3; 11 bases are a match to TRBD2. The germline V gene has CDR1 SGHAT and CDR2 FQNNGV. Unmatched junction bases numbered 9, after V lost 5 bases and J lost 2 bases. The CDR3 extends over 17 amino acids. The CDR3 nucleotides are TGTGCCAGCAGCGTTCTGGGACTAGCGGTGTTCACAGATACGCAGTATTTT. The encoded protein is CASSVLGLAVFTDTQYF.

The J gene is TRBJ2-7, the V gene TRBV7-2; the match to TRBD2 covers 12 bases. The CDR3 runs to 16 residues. Germline V gives CDR1 SGHTA, CDR2 FQGNSA. With V trimmed by 4 bases and J by 4 bases, 8 bases remained unmatched. CDR3 coding DNA: TGTGCCAGCAGCTCAGAAAGGACTAGCGGGGCTTACGAGCAGTACTTC. This encodes CASSSERTSGAYEQYF. The full variable domain, rest sourced from reference TRBV7-2 and TRBJ2-7, is GAGVSQSPSNKVTEKGKDVELRCDPISGHTALYWYRQSLGQGLEFLIYFQGNSAPDKSGLPSDRFSAERTGGSVSTLTIQRTQQEDSAVYLCASSSERTSGAYEQYFGPGTRLTVT.

V and J are TRBV7-2 and TRBJ2-5; 8 positions match TRBD2. The V segment lost 4 bases and the J segment 4 bases; nucleotides outside the gene matches: 8. There are 15 residues in the CDR3. Germline lookup yields CDR1 SGHTA and CDR2 FQGNSA. CDR3 sequence reads: CASSSLGGAGETQYF. CDR3 DNA sequence: TGTGCCAGCAGCTCCCTCGGGGGGGCCGGAGAGACCCAGTACTTC. The full variable domain, rest sourced from reference TRBV7-2 and TRBJ2-5, is GAGVSQSPSNKVTEKGKDVELRCDPISGHTALYWYRQSLGQGLEFLIYFQGNSAPDKSGLPSDRFSAERTGGSVSTLTIQRTQQEDSAVYLCASSSLGGAGETQYFGPGTRLLVL.

V gene TRBV4-1 combines with J gene TRBJ2-3; 12 positions agree with TRBD1. Germline CDR1 reads MGHRA; CDR2 reads YSYEKL. The trim removed 4 bases at V and 0 bases at J, leaving 8 bases unmatched. The CDR3 is made up of 18 amino acids. CDR3 in DNA: TGCGCCAGCAGCCCGGGACAGGGGGCCCTATCTAGCACAGATACGCAGTATTTT. Its translation is CASSPGQGALSSTDTQYF.